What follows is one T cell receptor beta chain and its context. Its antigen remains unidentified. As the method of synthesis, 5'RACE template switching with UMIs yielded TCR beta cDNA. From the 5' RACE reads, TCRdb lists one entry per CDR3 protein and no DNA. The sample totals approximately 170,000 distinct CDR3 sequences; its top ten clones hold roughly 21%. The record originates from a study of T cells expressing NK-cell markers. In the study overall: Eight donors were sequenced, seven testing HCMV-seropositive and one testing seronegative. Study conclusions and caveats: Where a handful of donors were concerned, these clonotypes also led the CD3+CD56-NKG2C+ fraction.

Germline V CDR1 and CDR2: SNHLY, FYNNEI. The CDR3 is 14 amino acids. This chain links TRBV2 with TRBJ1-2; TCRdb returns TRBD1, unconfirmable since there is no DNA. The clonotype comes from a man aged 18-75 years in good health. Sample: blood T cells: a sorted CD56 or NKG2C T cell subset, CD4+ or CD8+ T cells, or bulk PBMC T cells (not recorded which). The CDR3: CASSRIQAYYGYTF.